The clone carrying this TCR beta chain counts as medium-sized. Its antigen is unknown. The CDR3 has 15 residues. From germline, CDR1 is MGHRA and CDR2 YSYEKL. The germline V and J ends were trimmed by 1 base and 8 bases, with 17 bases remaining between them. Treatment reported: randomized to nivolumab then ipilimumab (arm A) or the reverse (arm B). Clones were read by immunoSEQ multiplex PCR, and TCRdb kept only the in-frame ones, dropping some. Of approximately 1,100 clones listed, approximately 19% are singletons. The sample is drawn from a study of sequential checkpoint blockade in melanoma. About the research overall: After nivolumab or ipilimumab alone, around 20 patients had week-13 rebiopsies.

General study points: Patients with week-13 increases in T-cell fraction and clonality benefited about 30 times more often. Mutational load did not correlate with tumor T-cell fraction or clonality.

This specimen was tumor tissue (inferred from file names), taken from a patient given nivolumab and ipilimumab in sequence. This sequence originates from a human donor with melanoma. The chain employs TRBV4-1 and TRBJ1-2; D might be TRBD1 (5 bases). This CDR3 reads CASSQAQWDGWGYTF. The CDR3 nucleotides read TGCGCCAGCAGCCAAGCCCAGTGGGACGGTTGGGGCTACACCTTC.